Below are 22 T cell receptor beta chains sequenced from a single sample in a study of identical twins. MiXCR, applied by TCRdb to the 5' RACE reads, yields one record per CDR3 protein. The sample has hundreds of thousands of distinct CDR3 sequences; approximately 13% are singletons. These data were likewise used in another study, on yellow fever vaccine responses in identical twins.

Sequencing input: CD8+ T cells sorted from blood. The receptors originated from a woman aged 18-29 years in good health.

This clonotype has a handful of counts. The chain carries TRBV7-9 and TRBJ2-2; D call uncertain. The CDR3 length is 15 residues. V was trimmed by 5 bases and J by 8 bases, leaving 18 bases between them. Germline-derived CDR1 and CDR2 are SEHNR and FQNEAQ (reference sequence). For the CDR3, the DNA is TGTGCCAGCAGCCCCCCGGCACCTACTGCGGGGGAGCTGTTTTTT. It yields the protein CASSPPAPTAGELFF.

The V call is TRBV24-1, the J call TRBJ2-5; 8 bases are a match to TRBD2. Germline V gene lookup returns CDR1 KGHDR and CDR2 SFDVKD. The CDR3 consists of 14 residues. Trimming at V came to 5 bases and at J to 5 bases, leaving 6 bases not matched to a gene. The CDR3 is CATSAPGREETQYF. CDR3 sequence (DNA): TGTGCCACCAGTGCCCCCGGGAGGGAGGAGACCCAGTACTTC.

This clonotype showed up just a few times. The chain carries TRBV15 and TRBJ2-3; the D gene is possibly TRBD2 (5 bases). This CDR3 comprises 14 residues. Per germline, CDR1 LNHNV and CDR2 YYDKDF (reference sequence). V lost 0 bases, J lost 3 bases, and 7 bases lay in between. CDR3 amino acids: CATSRDRTTDTQYF. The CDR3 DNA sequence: TGTGCCACCAGCAGAGATAGGACTACAGATACGCAGTATTTT.

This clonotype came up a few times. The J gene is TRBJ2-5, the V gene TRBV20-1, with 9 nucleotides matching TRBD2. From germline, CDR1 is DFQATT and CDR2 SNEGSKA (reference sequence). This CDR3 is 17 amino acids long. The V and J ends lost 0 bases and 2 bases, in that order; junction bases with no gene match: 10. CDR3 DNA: TGCAGTGCTAGAGATCTCGTAGAGCGGGGGGTTCAAGAGACCCAGTACTTC. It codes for CSARDLVERGVQETQYF.

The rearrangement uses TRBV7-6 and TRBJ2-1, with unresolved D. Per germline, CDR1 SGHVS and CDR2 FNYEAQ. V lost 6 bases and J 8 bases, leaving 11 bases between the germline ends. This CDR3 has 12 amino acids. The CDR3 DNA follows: TGTGCCAGCAGTTTAAGTCCGGATGAGCAGTTCTTC. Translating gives CASSLSPDEQFF.

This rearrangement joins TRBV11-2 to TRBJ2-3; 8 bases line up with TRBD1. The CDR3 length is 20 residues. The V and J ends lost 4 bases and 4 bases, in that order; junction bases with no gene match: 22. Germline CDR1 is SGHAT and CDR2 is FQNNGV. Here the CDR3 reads CASSSHSLDREPRHADTQYF. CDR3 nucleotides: TGTGCCAGCAGCTCCCATTCGCTGGACAGGGAACCCCGCCATGCAGATACGCAGTATTTT.

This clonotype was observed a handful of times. CDR3 sequence (DNA): TGCGCCAGCAGTCCTGACCAGGGACCAGATACGCAGTATTTT. As protein: CASSPDQGPDTQYF. The chain couples TRBV5-1 to TRBJ2-3, with D tentatively TRBD1 or TRBD2 (5 bases each). Trimming pared 5 bases from V and 4 bases from J, leaving 14 bases between. Germline V gene lookup returns CDR1 SGHRS and CDR2 YFSETQ. CDR3 size: 14 residues.

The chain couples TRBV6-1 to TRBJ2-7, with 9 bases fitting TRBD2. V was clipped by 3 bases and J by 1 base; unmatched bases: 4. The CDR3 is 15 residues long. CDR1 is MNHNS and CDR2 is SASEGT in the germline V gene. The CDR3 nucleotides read TGTGCCAGCAGTGAGGGACTAGCAGGGTCCTACGAGCAGTACGTC. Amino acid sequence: CASSEGLAGSYEQYV.

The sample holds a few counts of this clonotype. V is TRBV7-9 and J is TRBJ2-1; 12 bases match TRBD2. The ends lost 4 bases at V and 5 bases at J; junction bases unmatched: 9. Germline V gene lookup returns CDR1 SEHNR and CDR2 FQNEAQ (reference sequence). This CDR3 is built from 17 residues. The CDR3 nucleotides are TGTGCCAGCAGCTACCGGACTAGCGGGGTTTCCAACAATGAGCAGTTCTTC. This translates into CASSYRTSGVSNNEQFF.

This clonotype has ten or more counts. The CDR3: CASSQEDDTAYEQYF. CDR3 DNA sequence: TGCGCCAGCAGCCAAGAGGACGACACCGCCTACGAGCAGTACTTC. The chain has TRBV4-1 and TRBJ2-7; D not resolved. This CDR3 has 15 residues. Per the germline V gene, CDR1 is MGHRA and CDR2 is YSYEKL. Trimming took 0 bases from V and 2 from J, leaving 11 bases between them.

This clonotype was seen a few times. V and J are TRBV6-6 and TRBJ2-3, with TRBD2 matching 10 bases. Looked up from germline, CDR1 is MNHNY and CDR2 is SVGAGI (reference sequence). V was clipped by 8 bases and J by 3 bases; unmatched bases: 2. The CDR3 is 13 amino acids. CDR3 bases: TGTGCCAGCTTACTAGCGGGGACAGATACGCAGTATTTT. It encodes CASLLAGTDTQYF.

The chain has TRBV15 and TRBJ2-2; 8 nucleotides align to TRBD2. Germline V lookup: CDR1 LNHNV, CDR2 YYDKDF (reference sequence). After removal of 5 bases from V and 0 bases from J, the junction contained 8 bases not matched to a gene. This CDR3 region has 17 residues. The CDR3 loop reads CATSPGLVYSNTGELFF. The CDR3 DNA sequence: TGTGCCACCAGCCCGGGACTAGTTTATTCGAACACCGGGGAGCTGTTTTTT.

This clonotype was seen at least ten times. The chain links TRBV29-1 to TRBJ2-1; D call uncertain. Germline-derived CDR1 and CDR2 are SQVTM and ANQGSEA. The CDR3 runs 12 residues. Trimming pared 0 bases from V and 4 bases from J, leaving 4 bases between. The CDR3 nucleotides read TGCAGCGTTGAAGACCGTTACAATGAGCAGTTCTTC. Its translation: CSVEDRYNEQFF.

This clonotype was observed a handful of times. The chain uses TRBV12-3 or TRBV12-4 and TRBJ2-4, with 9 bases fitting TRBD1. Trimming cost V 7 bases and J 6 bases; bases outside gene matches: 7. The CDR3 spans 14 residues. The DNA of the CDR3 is TGTGCCAGCAACTCTGGGACAGGGTTAAACATTCAGTACTTC. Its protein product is CASNSGTGLNIQYF.

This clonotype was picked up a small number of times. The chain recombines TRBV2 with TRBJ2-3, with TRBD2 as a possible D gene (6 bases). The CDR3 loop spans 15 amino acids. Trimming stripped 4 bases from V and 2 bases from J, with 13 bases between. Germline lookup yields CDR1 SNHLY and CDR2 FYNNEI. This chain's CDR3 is CASSGSSESTDTQYF. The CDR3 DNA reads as TGTGCCAGCAGTGGGTCTAGCGAGTCCACAGATACGCAGTATTTT.

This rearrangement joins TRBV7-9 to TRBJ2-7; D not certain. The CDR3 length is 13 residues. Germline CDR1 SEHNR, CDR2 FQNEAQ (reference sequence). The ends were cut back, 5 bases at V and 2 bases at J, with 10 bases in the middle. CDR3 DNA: TGTGCCAGCAGCCTCTTATCAGCCTACGAGCAGTACTTC. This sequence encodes CASSLLSAYEQYF.

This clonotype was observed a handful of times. In nucleotides, the CDR3 is TGTGCCAGTAGTGTAGGGACTAGCGGGGGGCCACTTCAAGAGACCCAGTACTTC. This encodes CASSVGTSGGPLQETQYF. The V and J genes are TRBV19 and TRBJ2-5; the match to TRBD2 covers 15 bases. The CDR3 loop spans 18 amino acids. In germline, CDR1 is LNHDA, CDR2 SQIVND (reference sequence). The junction had 9 bases not matched to a gene; V was cut back by 5 bases and J by 2 bases.

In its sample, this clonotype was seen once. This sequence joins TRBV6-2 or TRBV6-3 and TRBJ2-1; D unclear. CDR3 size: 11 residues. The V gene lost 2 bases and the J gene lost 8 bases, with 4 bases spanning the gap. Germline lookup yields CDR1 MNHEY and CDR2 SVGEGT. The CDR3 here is CASSYVDEQFF. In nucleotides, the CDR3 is TGTGCCAGCAGTTACGTTGATGAGCAGTTCTTC.

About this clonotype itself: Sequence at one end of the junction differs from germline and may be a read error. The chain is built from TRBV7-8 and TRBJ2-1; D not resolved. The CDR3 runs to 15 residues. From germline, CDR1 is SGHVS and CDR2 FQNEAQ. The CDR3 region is CASSFLEWSYSEQFF. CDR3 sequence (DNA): TGTGCCAGCAGCTTTTTGGAGTGGTCTTACAGTGAGCAGTTCTTC.

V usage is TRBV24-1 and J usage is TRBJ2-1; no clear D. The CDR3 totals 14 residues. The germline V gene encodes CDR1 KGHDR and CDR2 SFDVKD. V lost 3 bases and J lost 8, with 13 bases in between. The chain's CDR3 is CATSDAPSGYEQFF. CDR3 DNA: TGTGCCACCAGTGATGCACCCTCGGGTTATGAGCAGTTCTTC.

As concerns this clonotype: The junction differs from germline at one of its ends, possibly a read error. The DNA for the CDR3 is TGCACCACGTCGGCGTTCTCGGCATTTTTAGAGACCCAGTACTTC. Translated: CTTSAFSAFLETQYF. The chain employs TRBV7-9 and TRBJ2-5; no clear D. Germline-derived CDR1 and CDR2 are SEHNR and FQNEAQ (reference sequence). The CDR3 covers 15 residues.

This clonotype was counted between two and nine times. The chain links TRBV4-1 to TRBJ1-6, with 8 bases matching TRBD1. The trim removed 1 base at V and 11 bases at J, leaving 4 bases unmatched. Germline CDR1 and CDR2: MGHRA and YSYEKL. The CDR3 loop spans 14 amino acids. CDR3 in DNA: TGCGCCAGCAGCCAAGCGACAGGGGTTCCACCCCTCCACTTT. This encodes CASSQATGVPPLHF.